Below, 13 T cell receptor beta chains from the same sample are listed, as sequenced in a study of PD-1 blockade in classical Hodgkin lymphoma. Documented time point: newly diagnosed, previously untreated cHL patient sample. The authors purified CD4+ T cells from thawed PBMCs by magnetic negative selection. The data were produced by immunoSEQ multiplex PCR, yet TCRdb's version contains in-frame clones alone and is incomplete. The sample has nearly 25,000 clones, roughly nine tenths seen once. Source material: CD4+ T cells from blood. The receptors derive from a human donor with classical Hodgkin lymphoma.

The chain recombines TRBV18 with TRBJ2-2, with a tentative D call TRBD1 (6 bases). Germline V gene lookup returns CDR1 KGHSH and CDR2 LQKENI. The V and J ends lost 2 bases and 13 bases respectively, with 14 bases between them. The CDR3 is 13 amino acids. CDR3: CASSPSPGQWLFF. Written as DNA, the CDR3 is TGTGCCAGCTCACCAAGCCCAGGACAGTGGCTGTTTTTT.

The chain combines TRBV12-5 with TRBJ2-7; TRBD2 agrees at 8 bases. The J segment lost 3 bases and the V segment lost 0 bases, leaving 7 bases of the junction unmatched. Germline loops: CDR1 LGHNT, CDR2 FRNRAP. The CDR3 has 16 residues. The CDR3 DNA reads TGTGCTAGTGGTTTGGTAATAGCGGGGAATCTCTACGAGCAGTACTTC. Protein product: CASGLVIAGNLYEQYF.

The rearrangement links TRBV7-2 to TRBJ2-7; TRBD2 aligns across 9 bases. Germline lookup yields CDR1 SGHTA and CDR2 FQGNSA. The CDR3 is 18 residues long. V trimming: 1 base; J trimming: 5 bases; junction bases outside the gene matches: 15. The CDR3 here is CASSLVGRASGDLDEQYF. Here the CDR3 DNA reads TGTGCCAGCAGCTTAGTAGGTAGGGCTAGCGGGGATCTGGACGAGCAGTACTTC.

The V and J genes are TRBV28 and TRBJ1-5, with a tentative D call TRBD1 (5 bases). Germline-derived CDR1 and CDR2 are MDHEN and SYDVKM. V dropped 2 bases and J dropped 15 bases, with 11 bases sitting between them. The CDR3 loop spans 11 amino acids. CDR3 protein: CASSLGAGLHF. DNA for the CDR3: TGTGCCAGCAGTTTAGGGGCAGGGCTGCATTTT.

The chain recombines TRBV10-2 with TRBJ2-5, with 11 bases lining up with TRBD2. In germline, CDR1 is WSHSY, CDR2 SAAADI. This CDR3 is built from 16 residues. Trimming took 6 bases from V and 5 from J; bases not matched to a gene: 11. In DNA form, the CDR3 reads TGCGCCAGCAGCCAGATAGCGGGGGGGCGGGGGGAGACCCAGTACTTC. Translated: CASSQIAGGRGETQYF.

CDR3 sequence (DNA): TGTGCCAGCAGTGAAGGGTGGGGGACAGCGAATTCACCCCTCCACTTT. Protein product: CASSEGWGTANSPLHF. V and J are TRBV25-1 and TRBJ1-6; 7 bases map to TRBD1. The CDR3 runs to 16 residues. With 2 bases clipped from V and 7 bases from J, the junction kept 8 bases outside the gene matches. Germline lookup yields CDR1 MGHDK and CDR2 SYGVNS.

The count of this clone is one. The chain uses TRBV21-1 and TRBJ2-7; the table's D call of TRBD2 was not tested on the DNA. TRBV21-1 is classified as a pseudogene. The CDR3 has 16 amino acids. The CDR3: CASSKPRGGPPYEQYF. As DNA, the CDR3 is TGTGCCAGCAGCAAACCCCGGGGGGGCCCCCCCTACGAGCAGTACTTC.

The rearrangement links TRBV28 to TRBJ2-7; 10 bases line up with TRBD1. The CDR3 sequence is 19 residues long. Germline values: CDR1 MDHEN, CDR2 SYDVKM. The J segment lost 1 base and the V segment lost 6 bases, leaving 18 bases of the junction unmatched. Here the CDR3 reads CASSRISGTGDILSYEQYF. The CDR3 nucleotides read TGTGCCAGCAGCCGCATTTCGGGGACAGGGGACATTCTTTCCTACGAGCAGTACTTC.

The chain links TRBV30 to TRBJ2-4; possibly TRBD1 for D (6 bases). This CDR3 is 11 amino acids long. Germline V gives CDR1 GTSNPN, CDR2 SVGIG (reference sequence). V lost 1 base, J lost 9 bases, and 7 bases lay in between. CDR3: CAWSGGPIQYF. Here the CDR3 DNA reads TGTGCCTGGAGTGGGGGGCCCATTCAGTACTTC. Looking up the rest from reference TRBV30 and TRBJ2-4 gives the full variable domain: SQTIHQWPATLVQPVGSPLSLECTVEGTSNPNLYWYRQAAGRGLQLLFYSVGIGQISSEVPQNLSASRPQDRQFILSSKKLLLSDSGFYLCAWSGGPIQYFGAGTRLSVL.

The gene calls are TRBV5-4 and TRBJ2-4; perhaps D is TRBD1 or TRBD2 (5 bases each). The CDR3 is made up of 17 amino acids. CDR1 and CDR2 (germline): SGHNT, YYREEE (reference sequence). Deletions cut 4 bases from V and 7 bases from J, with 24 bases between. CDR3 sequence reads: CASSPGTGLGESNIQYF. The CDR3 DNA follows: TGTGCCAGCAGCCCCGGGACCGGATTGGGCGAAAGTAACATTCAGTACTTC.

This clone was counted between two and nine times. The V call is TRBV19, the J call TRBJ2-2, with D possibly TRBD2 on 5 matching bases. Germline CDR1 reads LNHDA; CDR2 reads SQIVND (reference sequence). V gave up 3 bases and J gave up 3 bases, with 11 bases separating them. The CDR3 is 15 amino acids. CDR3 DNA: TGTGCCAGTAGTATGCGACGGGGAGACACCGGGGAGCTGTTTTTT. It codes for CASSMRRGDTGELFF.

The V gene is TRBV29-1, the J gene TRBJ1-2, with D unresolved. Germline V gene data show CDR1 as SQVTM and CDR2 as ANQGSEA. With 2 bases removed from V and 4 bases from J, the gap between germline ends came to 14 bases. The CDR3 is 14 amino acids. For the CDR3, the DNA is TGCAGCGTTGAAAATCGGGCAGGTATCTATGGCTACACCTTC. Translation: CSVENRAGIYGYTF.

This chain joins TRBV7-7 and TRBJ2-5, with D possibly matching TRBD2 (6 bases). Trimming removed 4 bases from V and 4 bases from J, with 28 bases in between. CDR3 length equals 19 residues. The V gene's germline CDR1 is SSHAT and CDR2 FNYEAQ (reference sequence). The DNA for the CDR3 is TGTGCCAGCAGCTCCCCCATTGGGACTGGCCTAGTGTTTGGAGAGACCCAGTACTTC. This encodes CASSSPIGTGLVFGETQYF.